The text below deals with one T cell receptor beta chain. This clonotype occurred many times. Its antigen has not been determined. No base quality values were provided; no much bigger clone lies one nucleotide off. The CDR3 holds 12 amino acids from the cysteine to the phenylalanine. This entry keeps only the CDR3 DNA: 36 bases, framed from base 1. The V end loses 5 bases and the J end loses 8 bases, and a stretch of 10 bases separates them. The data derive from a study of identical twins (TCRdb year 2016). Looking at the study overall: To test whether fetal clonotypes persist, this study deep-sequenced TCR alpha and beta repertoires from monozygotic twins, from unrelated adults of various ages, and from cord blood. To rule out contamination, the twin experiments were replicated at different times with different library preparation protocols. Findings and caveats that apply to the study as a whole: Fewer insertions were carried by abundant cord blood beta clonotypes, a similar but weaker trend appeared in young adult naive repertoires, and no such trend appeared in memory repertoires. Excess twin sharing in beta out-of-frame sequences was weaker because fewer shared sequences lowered the signal-to-noise ratio. Invariant T cells such as MAIT and iNKT could partly confound zero-insertion analyses, although diverse VJ usage argued against such confounding for most clonotypes. Conclusions relied on cross-sectional statistical analysis, since the same donors could not be followed over many years. Compared with coincidental sharing between unrelated individuals, out-of-frame TCR alpha sequences shared between twins showed an excess of sequences with low generation probability. Recombination models systematically underestimated out-of-frame TCR alpha sharing in monozygotic twins but agreed with sharing between unrelated individuals.

Every donor in the study was a healthy Caucasian. Three pairs of female monozygotic twins, all aged about 18 to 29 years, were included in the twin cohort. Peripheral blood mononuclear cells were the source from which RNA for the TCR libraries was isolated. Library preparation employed 5' RACE. Sequenced using an Illumina HiSeq 2000. Template switching added a universal primer binding site, and the final cDNA carried a unique molecular identifier that allowed TCR cDNA molecules to be counted accurately. Specific primers in the conserved constant-segment region were used to synthesize first-strand cDNA for the TCR alpha and beta chains. To control for contamination, every cDNA library carried two barcodes: a SMART-Mk sample barcode plus Illumina barcodes. TruSeq adapter sequences along with Illumina sample barcodes were introduced in two successive PCR steps. TCR alpha and beta cDNA libraries were sequenced on the Illumina HiSeq platform with custom primers. In the source study's methods: MiGEC processed the raw reads to extract unique molecular identifiers, while MiXCR was used to determine the CDR3 positions. For each individual, recombination models were inferred using an EM algorithm with the repgenHMM and IGoR tools. The analysis of shared clonotypes was done with the tcR package in R, with sharing normalized by the product of cloneset sizes. To study raw recombination free of thymic and clonal selection effects, out-of-frame nonproductive sequences were analyzed. The public reads were reprocessed in TCRdb via fastp at Q25 and MiXCR, keeping in-frame beta chains. One record per CDR3 amino acid sequence lists the most common genes and DNA. The V and J calls, along with clone size, are taken from TCRdb and not from the paper's own processing. The sample table lists hundreds of thousands of distinct CDR3 sequences, under 8.5% of them with a count of one. The ten top clones hold 1.6% of the sample.

These data also formed part of another study, on yellow fever vaccine responses in identical twins. From the second report: According to the authors, in identical twins the way T cells responded to vaccination appeared partly convergent and partly personalized. In the study, vaccine-responding T cell clones were precisely tracked in identical twins.

Specimen: PBMCs. The sequence came from a woman in her late teens or twenties in good health. The sequence is built from TRBV12-3 or TRBV12-4 and TRBJ1-3; the D gene is perhaps TRBD1, on 5 matching bases. The nucleotide sequence is TGTGCCAGCAGTAGGGGCGGTTACACCATATATTTT. It specifies CASSRGGYTIYF.